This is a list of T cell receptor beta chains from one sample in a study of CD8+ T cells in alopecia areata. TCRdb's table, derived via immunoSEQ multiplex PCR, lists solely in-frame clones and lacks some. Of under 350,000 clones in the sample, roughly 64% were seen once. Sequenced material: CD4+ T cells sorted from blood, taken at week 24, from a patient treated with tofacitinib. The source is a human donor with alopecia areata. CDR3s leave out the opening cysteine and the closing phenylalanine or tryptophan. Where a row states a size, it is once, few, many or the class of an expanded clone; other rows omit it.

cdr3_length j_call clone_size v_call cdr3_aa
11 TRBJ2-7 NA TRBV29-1 STGTGGSYEQY
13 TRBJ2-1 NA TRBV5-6 ASSPAGTGWSEQF
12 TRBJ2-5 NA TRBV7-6 ASTQGSIQETQY
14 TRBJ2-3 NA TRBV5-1 ASSLMSSGALDTQY
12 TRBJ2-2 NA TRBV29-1 SSSDGSNTGELF
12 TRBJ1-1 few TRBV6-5 ASSSQGMNTEAF
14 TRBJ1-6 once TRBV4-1 ASSHPGQVPGSPLH
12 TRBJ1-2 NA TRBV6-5 ASSYGGAFDGYT
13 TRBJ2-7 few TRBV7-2 ASSQTGQGAREQY
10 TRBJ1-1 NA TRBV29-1 SVDLGNTEAF
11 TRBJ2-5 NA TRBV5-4 ASSTKAEETQY
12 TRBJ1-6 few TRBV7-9 ASSRGQGVSPLH
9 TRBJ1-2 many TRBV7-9 ASRTGAGYT
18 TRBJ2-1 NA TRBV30 AWRKGPLAGQKVSYNEQF